The clone carrying this T cell receptor beta chain was seen a handful of times. Its antigen is undetermined. RNA transcripts yielded amplified TCR beta CDR3 regions. First-round RT-PCR targeting the TCR CDR3 was performed with the HTBI primer set. TCRdb recomputed calls from the multiplex PCR reads with MiXCR, one row per CDR3 protein. The sample holds more than 300,000 distinct CDR3 sequences, approximately 13% seen once. The sample originates from a study of T cells in Graves' hyperthyroidism and ophthalmopathy. Study overall: Specimen type is peripheral blood, collected at initial diagnosis prior to any treatment.

Findings and caveats of the study: The model forecast ophthalmopathy, anticipating it by a median around 6.5 months before onset. Blood also held most thyroid clonotypes expanded beyond 0.001.

The sequenced sample consisted of blood. The source of this sequence is a woman younger than 35 with Graves' hyperthyroidism.

This CDR3 reads CSALRESLSSYNSPLHF. The CDR3 nucleotides are TGCAGTGCCCTGAGGGAGTCCCTGAGCTCCTATAATTCACCCCTCCACTTT. The chain recombines TRBV20-1 with TRBJ1-6, with D unclear. The V end was cut by 6 bases, the J end by 0 bases, with 18 bases between. The germline gives CDR1 DFQATT, CDR2 SNEGSKA (reference sequence). The CDR3 sequence is 17 residues long.